This T cell receptor beta chain was captured by sequencing in a study of beta chain features in type 1 diabetes. Regarding the study as a whole: PCR might preferentially amplify shorter templates, equally in patients and controls. Reduced insertions and increased deletions marked VDJ junctions in type 1 diabetes patients.

Purity above 95% was achieved in all sorted populations. Germline loops: CDR1 KGHSH, CDR2 LQKENI. V was pared by 0 bases and J by 5 bases, with 7 bases of the junction left unmatched. The CDR3 is 16 residues long. Every isolated RNA sample was fully reverse transcribed, so sequencing captured expressed TCRB transcripts. Produced via immunoSEQ multiplex PCR; TCRdb's table is partial and in-frame only. The data show approximately 250,000 clones, over 9.5% seen once. This clone was detected a few times. Its antigen is unidentified. Specimen: naive CD4+ T cells from blood. The receptor was derived from a woman aged 18-29 years in good health. The chain couples TRBV18 to TRBJ2-1, with 7 bases fitting TRBD2. The CDR3 is CASSPPSAGVHNEQFF. CDR3 nucleotides: TGTGCCAGCTCACCACCGTCCGCGGGAGTCCACAATGAGCAGTTCTTC.